This TCR beta chain is from a study of metastatic and nonmetastatic thyroid tumors. Study-level information: From malignant and benign thyroid patients, repertoires in blood and in tumor or nodule tissue were compared.

The authors' processing: CDR3 was compared across clinicopathological groups, and the resulting differences were used to build a distant-metastasis classifier for papillary thyroid cancer. TCRdb re-processed the PCR reads through MiXCR. Here the V and J calls rest on TCRdb's processing, not on the authors' analysis. This table has about 39,000 clones, 15% to 20% appearing once. Treatment of any kind had been given to no patient before thyroid surgery. CDR3 length equals 20 residues. CDR1 is MNHEY, CDR2 SVGEGT, per germline. Trimming left V 0 bases short and J 0 bases short, with 18 bases between. The clonotype comes from a female donor with papillary thyroid cancer or a benign thyroid nodule (not recorded which). Some clones in this sample may be carry-over from other donors' samples. The chain joins TRBV6-2 or TRBV6-3 to TRBJ2-6, with D tentatively TRBD1 (6 bases). Sequences were obtained from blood. CDR3 bases: TGTGCCAGCAGTTACTCGCGAACAGGGATAAAGTACTCTGGGGCCAACGTCCTGACTTTC. Protein: CASSYSRTGIKYSGANVLTF.